These 21 T cell receptor beta chains were sequenced from one sample in a study of T cells after posttransplantation cyclophosphamide. Sequencing used immunoSEQ multiplex PCR; TCRdb keeps in-frame clones, though not all of them. The sample gives some 61,000 clones, just over 90% of which show up once; 3% is in the top ten. Sequenced sample: PBMCs. These receptors were obtained from a woman in her 30s in good health and a related stem cell transplant donor.

This clone was observed a few times. The chain combines TRBV5-3 with TRBJ2-1; D gene ambiguous. TRBV5-3 is an ORF for which the function is uncertain. CDR3 length: 12 amino acids. V lost 0 bases, J lost 6 bases, and 4 bases lay in between. In nucleotides, the CDR3 is TGTGCCAGAAGCTTGGCGGGCAATGAGCAGTTCTTC. This codes for CARSLAGNEQFF.

This chain links TRBV12-5 with TRBJ2-2, with 7 bases matching TRBD1. J gave up 8 bases and V 3 bases, and 9 bases lay outside the gene matches. In germline, CDR1 is LGHNT, CDR2 FRNRAP. This CDR3 region has 15 residues. CDR3 in DNA: TGTGCTAGTGGTTTCTCGGGACAGTACGCAGGGGAGCTGTTTTTT. Its translation is CASGFSGQYAGELFF. Drawing the rest from reference TRBV12-5 and TRBJ2-2, the complete variable domain is DARVTQTPRHKVTEMGQEVTMRCQPILGHNTVFWYRQTMMQGLELLAYFRNRAPLDDSGMPKDRFSAEMPDATLATLKIQPSEPRDSAVYFCASGFSGQYAGELFFGEGSRLTVL.

The chain uses TRBV7-2 and TRBJ1-2, with 8 nucleotides matching TRBD1. Losses at the gene ends were 6 bases for V and 8 bases for J; bases not matched to a gene: 11. Germline V gives CDR1 SGHTA, CDR2 FQGNSA. The CDR3 has 14 residues. The CDR3 protein is CASRRTGTFWGYTF. In DNA, the CDR3 is TGTGCCAGCAGGCGGACAGGGACCTTTTGGGGCTACACCTTC.

The gene calls are TRBV9 and TRBJ1-2, with a possible D match to TRBD1 (5 bases). The V end was cut by 4 bases, the J end by 2 bases, with 12 bases between. The CDR3 covers 14 residues. Germline CDR1 is SGDLS and CDR2 is YYNGEE. CDR3 sequence reads: CASSPGLENYGYTF. DNA of the CDR3: TGTGCCAGCAGCCCAGGGTTAGAAAACTATGGCTACACCTTC.

The CDR3 region has the DNA TGCGCCAGCAGCTTGGGTTCACGGGCATGGTATGGCTACACCTTC. The encoded protein is CASSLGSRAWYGYTF. The chain combines TRBV5-1 with TRBJ1-2; D is ambiguous. Germline-derived CDR1 and CDR2 are SGHRS and YFSETQ. V dropped 0 bases and J dropped 5 bases, with 14 bases sitting between them. This CDR3 is 15 amino acids long.

CDR3 in amino acids: CASSQGPIGIGNQPQHF. DNA for the CDR3: TGTGCCAGCAGCCAAGGTCCGATAGGTATAGGAAATCAGCCCCAGCATTTT. This chain joins TRBV4-2 and TRBJ1-5; unclear D gene. CDR3 length: 17 amino acids. V was cut by 1 base and J by 4 bases, with 17 bases left in between. Per the germline V gene, CDR1 is LGHNA and CDR2 is YNFKEQ.

CDR3 in amino acids: CASSQNFYFIGGGNTEAFF. CDR3 nucleotides: TGCGCCAGCAGCCAAAATTTTTACTTCATAGGGGGCGGGAACACTGAAGCTTTCTTT. The chain has TRBV4-3 and TRBJ1-1, with 7 bases identical to TRBD1. Germline V gene data show CDR1 as LGHNA and CDR2 as YSLEER. CDR3 size: 19 residues. Trimming cost V 2 bases and J 1 base; bases outside gene matches: 16.

The chain carries TRBV5-1 and TRBJ1-4; D not resolved. The CDR3 spans 15 residues. V lost 0 bases, J lost 3 bases, and 9 bases lay in between. Germline loops: CDR1 SGHRS, CDR2 YFSETQ. The CDR3 is CASSLAGVANEKLFF. The CDR3 region has the DNA TGCGCCAGCAGCTTGGCCGGGGTGGCTAATGAAAAACTGTTTTTT. The whole variable domain, filled in from reference TRBV5-1 and TRBJ1-4, reads KAGVTQTPRYLIKTRGQQVTLSCSPISGHRSVSWYQQTPGQGLQFLFEYFSETQRNKGNFPGRFSGRQFSNSRSEMNVSTLELGDSALYLCASSLAGVANEKLFFGSGTQLSVL.

The chain links TRBV6-5 to TRBJ2-2; D gene uncertain. V lost 7 bases, J lost 6 bases, and 6 bases lay in between. Germline V gives CDR1 MNHEY, CDR2 SVGAGI. The CDR3 is 11 amino acids. CDR3 protein: CASKGSGELFF. The CDR3 region has the DNA TGTGCCAGCAAGGGATCCGGGGAGCTGTTTTTT.

This clone is a singleton in its sample. The chain recombines TRBV11-2 with TRBJ2-3, with D possibly matching TRBD2 (6 bases). This CDR3 contains 16 residues. V was pared by 1 base and J by 0 bases, with 11 bases between. Germline V gene sequence: CDR1 SGHAT, CDR2 FQNNGV. As DNA, the CDR3 is TGTGCCAGCAGCTTAGTTGGGGGGTTGAGCACAGATACGCAGTATTTT. Protein: CASSLVGGLSTDTQYF.

The chain is built from TRBV18 and TRBJ2-6, with TRBD1 matching over 9 bases. The V segment lost 1 base and the J segment 3 bases; nucleotides outside the gene matches: 4. The CDR3 spans 17 residues. Germline V gene data show CDR1 as KGHSH and CDR2 as LQKENI. CDR3 amino acids: CASSPLQGAIGANVLTF. The CDR3 nucleotides are TGTGCCAGCTCACCACTACAGGGGGCGATTGGGGCCAACGTCCTGACTTTC.

The genes are TRBV19 and TRBJ2-3, with a weak D call TRBD2 (6 bases). CDR1 and CDR2 from the germline V gene are LNHDA and SQIVND (reference sequence). The ends were cut back, 5 bases at V and 1 base at J, with 19 bases in the middle. The CDR3 length is 17 residues. The CDR3 nucleotides read TGTGCCAGTAGTCGCGGGACTCCGCTCCGTGGCACAGATACGCAGTATTTT. It yields the protein CASSRGTPLRGTDTQYF.

A single count supports this clone. The chain joins TRBV28 to TRBJ1-5; D gene uncertain. V was shortened by 6 bases and J by 1 base, with 10 bases between the two germline ends. The CDR3 sequence is 14 residues long. CDR1 and CDR2 (germline): MDHEN, SYDVKM. The DNA of the CDR3 is TGTGCCAGCAGGAGAGGAGGCAGCAATCAGCCCCAGCATTTT. Amino acid sequence: CASRRGGSNQPQHF.

V and J are TRBV9 and TRBJ1-4; TRBD1 matches at 8 bases. Germline V gene lookup returns CDR1 SGDLS and CDR2 YYNGEE. The CDR3 sequence is 16 residues long. V shed 1 base and J 5 bases; nucleotides not matched to a gene: 7. CDR3 sequence reads: CASSVNPQGANEKLFF. CDR3 sequence (DNA): TGTGCCAGCAGCGTAAATCCCCAGGGGGCAAATGAAAAACTGTTTTTT.

The chain has TRBV6-1 and TRBJ1-5; 10 bases match TRBD1. With 4 bases clipped from V and 9 bases from J, the junction kept 9 bases outside the gene matches. This CDR3 spans 15 amino acids. The germline V gene encodes CDR1 MNHNS and CDR2 SASEGT. CDR3 coding DNA: TGTGCCAGCAGTGGTGGGACAGGGGTTTTTAGGCCCCAGCATTTT. Amino acids: CASSGGTGVFRPQHF.

The chain uses TRBV18 and TRBJ2-6; the D is unclear. Germline CDR1 KGHSH, CDR2 LQKENI. V lost 1 base and J 0 bases, leaving 19 bases between the germline ends. The CDR3 is 20 amino acids. CDR3 nucleotide sequence: TGTGCCAGCTCACCACTGGCCCCCAGTTCCACCCCCTCTGGGGCCAACGTCCTGACTTTC. Its protein is CASSPLAPSSTPSGANVLTF.

This clone was recorded many times. The rearrangement uses TRBV7-7 and TRBJ2-2; D is undetermined. The CDR3 extends over 15 amino acids. CDR1 and CDR2 (germline): SSHAT, FNYEAQ (reference sequence). V was cut by 4 bases and J by 0 bases, with 9 bases left in between. The CDR3 loop is CASSSGRSNTGELFF. DNA of the CDR3: TGTGCCAGCAGCTCCGGACGGTCGAACACCGGGGAGCTGTTTTTT. Supplemented by reference TRBV7-7 and TRBJ2-2, the full variable domain reads GAGVSQSPRYKVTKRGQDVTLRCDPISSHATLYWYQQALGQGPEFLTYFNYEAQPDKSGLPSDRFSAERPEGSISTLTIQRTEQRDSAMYRCASSSGRSNTGELFFGEGSRLTVL.

V usage is TRBV27 and J usage is TRBJ1-4, with 7 bases that match TRBD1. Trimming cost V 3 bases and J 4 bases; bases outside gene matches: 2. Germline V lookup: CDR1 MNHEY, CDR2 SMNVEV (reference sequence). CDR3 size: 14 residues. The DNA for the CDR3 is TGTGCCAGCAGTTTGACAGGGTTTAATGAAAAACTGTTTTTT. Translated: CASSLTGFNEKLFF.

Only one count was recorded for this clone. The rearrangement uses TRBV19 and TRBJ1-5; TRBD1 aligns across 7 bases. In germline, CDR1 is LNHDA, CDR2 SQIVND (reference sequence). V shed 6 bases and J 3 bases; nucleotides not matched to a gene: 5. The CDR3 runs to 14 residues. This chain's CDR3 is CASRGTGDNQPQHF. In DNA, the CDR3 is TGTGCCAGTAGAGGAACAGGGGACAATCAGCCCCAGCATTTT.

Comments on this clone: Other DNA sequences in the sample encode the same CDR3. Here the CDR3 reads CASSLGTSGGYTDTQYF. The CDR3 DNA reads TGTGCCAGCAGCTTGGGGACTAGCGGGGGCTACACAGATACGCAGTATTTT. J is TRBJ2-3 and V is TRBV5-4, with 13 positions matching TRBD2. V lost 0 bases, J lost 2 bases, and 3 bases stayed unmatched. The V gene's germline CDR1 is SGHNT and CDR2 YYREEE (reference sequence). This CDR3 spans 17 amino acids.

The chain is built from TRBV11-2 and TRBJ2-5; 7 bases align to TRBD2. With V trimmed by 0 bases and J by 5 bases, 3 bases remained unmatched. Germline assignment: CDR1 SGHAT and CDR2 FQNNGV. The CDR3 loop spans 14 amino acids. CDR3 bases: TGTGCCAGCAGCTTAGAACGGGGAGGGGAGACCCAGTACTTC. It is translated as CASSLERGGETQYF. The full variable domain, completed using reference TRBV11-2 and TRBJ2-5, is EAGVAQSPRYKIIEKRQSVAFWCNPISGHATLYWYQQILGQGPKLLIQFQNNGVVDDSQLPKDRFSAERLKGVDSTLKIQPAKLEDSAVYLCASSLERGGETQYFGPGTRLLVL.